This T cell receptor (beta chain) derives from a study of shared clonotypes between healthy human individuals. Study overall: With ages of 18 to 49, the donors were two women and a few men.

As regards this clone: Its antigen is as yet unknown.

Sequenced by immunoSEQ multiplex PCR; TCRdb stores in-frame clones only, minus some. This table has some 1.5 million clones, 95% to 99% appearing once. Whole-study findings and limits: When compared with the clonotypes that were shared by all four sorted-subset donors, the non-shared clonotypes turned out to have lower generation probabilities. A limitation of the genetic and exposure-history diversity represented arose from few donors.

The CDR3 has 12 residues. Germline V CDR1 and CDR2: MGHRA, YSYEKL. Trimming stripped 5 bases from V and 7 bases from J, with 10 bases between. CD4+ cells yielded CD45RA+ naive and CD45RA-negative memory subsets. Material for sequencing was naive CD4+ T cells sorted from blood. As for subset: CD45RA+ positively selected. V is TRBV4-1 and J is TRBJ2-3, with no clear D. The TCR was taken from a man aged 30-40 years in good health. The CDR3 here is CASSGVSHTQYF. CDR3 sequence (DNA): TGCGCCAGCAGCGGGGTCAGCCATACGCAGTATTTT.